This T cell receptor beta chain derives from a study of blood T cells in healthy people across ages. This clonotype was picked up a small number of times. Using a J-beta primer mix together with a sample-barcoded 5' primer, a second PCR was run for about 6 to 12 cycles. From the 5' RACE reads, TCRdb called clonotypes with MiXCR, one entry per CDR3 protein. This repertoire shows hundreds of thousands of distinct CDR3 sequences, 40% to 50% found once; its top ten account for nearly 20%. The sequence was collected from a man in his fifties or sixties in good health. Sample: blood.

The CDR3 nucleotides are TGCGCCAGCAGCCTGGGGAGGGCTAAGATGGGCAATCAGCCCCAGCATTTT. Its translation is CASSLGRAKMGNQPQHF. V gene TRBV5-1 combines with J gene TRBJ1-5; D not certain. The V gene's germline CDR1 is SGHRS and CDR2 YFSETQ. Trimming took off 4 bases at V and 2 bases at J, with 19 bases between the two ends. This CDR3 region has 17 residues.